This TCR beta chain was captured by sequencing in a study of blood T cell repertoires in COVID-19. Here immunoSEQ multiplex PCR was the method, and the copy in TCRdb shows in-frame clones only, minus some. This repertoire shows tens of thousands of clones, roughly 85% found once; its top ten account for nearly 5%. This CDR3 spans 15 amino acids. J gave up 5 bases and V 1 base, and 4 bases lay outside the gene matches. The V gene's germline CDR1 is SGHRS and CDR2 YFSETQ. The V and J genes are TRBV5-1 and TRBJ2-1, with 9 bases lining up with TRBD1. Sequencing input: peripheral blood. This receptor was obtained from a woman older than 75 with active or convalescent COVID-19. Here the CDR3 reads CASSLWTGVHNEQFF. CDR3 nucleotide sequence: TGCGCCAGCAGCTTGTGGACAGGGGTTCACAATGAGCAGTTCTTC.